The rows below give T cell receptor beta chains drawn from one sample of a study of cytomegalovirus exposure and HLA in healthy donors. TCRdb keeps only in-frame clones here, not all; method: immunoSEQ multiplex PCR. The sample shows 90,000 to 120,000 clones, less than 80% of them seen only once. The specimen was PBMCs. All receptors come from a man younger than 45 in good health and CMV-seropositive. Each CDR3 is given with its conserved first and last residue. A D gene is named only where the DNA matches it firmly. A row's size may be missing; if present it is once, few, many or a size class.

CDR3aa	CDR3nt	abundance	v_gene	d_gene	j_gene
CASRQGNYGYTF	TGTGCCAGTAGGCAGGGGAACTATGGCTACACCTTC	once	TRBV19	.	TRBJ1-2
CASTAGAGGQPQHF	TGTGCCAGTACCGCCGGGGCCGGGGGTCAGCCCCAGCATTTT	.	TRBV19	.	TRBJ1-5
CASSDQWGLGTGELFF	TGCGCCAGCAGTGATCAGTGGGGGCTCGGCACCGGGGAGCTGTTTTTT	.	TRBV10-1	.	TRBJ2-2
CASSMVGSSYNEQFF	TGTGCCAGTAGTATGGTCGGGAGCTCCTACAATGAGCAGTTCTTC	.	TRBV19	.	TRBJ2-1
CASRTGYNSPLHF	TGTGCCAGCAGGACAGGATATAATTCACCCCTCCACTTT	.	TRBV6-1	.	TRBJ1-6
CASSLWAGGGEQYF	TGTGCCAGCAGCTTATGGGCGGGGGGTGGCGAGCAGTACTTC	few	TRBV7-2	TRBD2	TRBJ2-7
CASSTLDSYEQYF	TGTGCCAGCAGCACGCTAGATTCCTACGAGCAGTACTTC	.	TRBV14	.	TRBJ2-7
CATRDSYEQYF	TGTGCCACCCGGGACAGCTACGAGCAGTACTTC	.	TRBV10-3	TRBD1	TRBJ2-7
CASSQVLAGFNEQFF	TGTGCCAGCAGCCAAGTCCTAGCGGGGTTTAATGAGCAGTTCTTC	once	TRBV4-2	TRBD2	TRBJ2-1
CASSLGTGGYQPQHF	TGTGCCAGCAGCTTAGGAACAGGGGGCTATCAGCCCCAGCATTTT	.	TRBV7-2	TRBD1	TRBJ1-5
CSVEGGQGANYGYTF	TGCAGCGTTGAAGGCGGCCAGGGGGCGAACTATGGCTACACCTTC	.	TRBV29-1	TRBD1	TRBJ1-2
CASSREPYEQYF	TGTGCCAGCAGCAGGGAACCCTACGAGCAGTACTTC	.	TRBV2	.	TRBJ2-7
CASSGEVNQPQHF	TGTGCCAGCAGTGGGGAGGTCAATCAGCCCCAGCATTTT	.	TRBV6-4	.	TRBJ1-5
CASSFLDRGGYGYTF	TGTGCCAGCAGTTTCCTGGACAGAGGAGGCTATGGCTACACCTTC	few	TRBV27	.	TRBJ1-2
CASSQTLAGGPADTQYF	TGTGCCAGCTCACAGACCCTAGCGGGGGGGCCGGCTGATACGCAGTATTTT	.	TRBV18	TRBD2	TRBJ2-3
CASSIEGRDQPQHF	TGTGCCAGTAGTATAGAGGGGAGGGATCAGCCCCAGCATTTT	.	TRBV19	.	TRBJ1-5
CASSLVGGSVEQFF	TGTGCCAGCAGCTTAGTAGGAGGGAGCGTCGAGCAGTTCTTC	few	TRBV7-2	.	TRBJ2-1
CASDRGINTGELFF	TGTGCCTCCGACAGGGGAATAAACACCGGGGAGCTGTTTTTT	few	TRBV30	TRBD1	TRBJ2-2
CASSQALAPYEQYF	TGCGCCAGCAGCCAGGCCTTGGCCCCCTACGAGCAGTACTTC	.	TRBV4-1	.	TRBJ2-7
CASSFSSGGQETQYF	TGTGCCAGCAGCTTCTCTAGCGGGGGGCAGGAGACCCAGTACTTC	.	TRBV11-3	TRBD2	TRBJ2-5
CASSNGGGQSNQPQHF	TGTGCCAGTAGTAATGGCGGGGGGCAAAGCAATCAGCCCCAGCATTTT	.	TRBV19	.	TRBJ1-5
CASSSGLAGTDTQYF	TGCGCCAGCAGCTCCGGACTAGCGGGGACAGATACGCAGTATTTT	.	TRBV5-1	TRBD2	TRBJ2-3
CASSLSGGETQYF	TGTGCCAGCAGCTTATCCGGTGGAGAGACCCAGTACTTC	.	TRBV7-2	.	TRBJ2-5
CASSLMTGPGEQYF	TGTGCCAGCAGCTTGATGACAGGACCGGGCGAGCAGTACTTC	.	TRBV7-6	.	TRBJ2-7
CASSLDGQGRFFSPLHF	TGTGCCAGCAGTTTGGACGGACAGGGGAGATTCTTCTCACCCCTCCACTTT	.	TRBV27	TRBD1	TRBJ1-6
CASSVDSSSYEQYF	TGTGCCAGCAGCGTCGACAGCTCTTCCTACGAGCAGTACTTC	.	TRBV11-3	.	TRBJ2-7
CASSLDLREKEQYF	TGTGCCAGCAGCTTAGACTTGCGGGAAAAAGAGCAGTACTTC	.	TRBV13	.	TRBJ2-7
CASSWRQGGNTEAFF	TGTGCCAGCAGCTGGCGACAAGGGGGGAACACTGAAGCTTTCTTT	.	TRBV13	.	TRBJ1-1
CASNPGQGGGYTF	TGTGCCAGCAACCCTGGCCAGGGTGGGGGCTACACCTTC	.	TRBV7-9	.	TRBJ1-2
CASSRGLGSTYEQYF	TGTGCCAGCAGTAGGGGATTGGGTTCCACCTACGAGCAGTACTTC	few	TRBV27	.	TRBJ2-7
CASRIAGRLSYEQYF	TGTGCCAGCAGAATTGCGGGACGCCTATCCTACGAGCAGTACTTC	.	TRBV11-2	.	TRBJ2-7
CSVVTGGWGNEQYF	TGCAGCGTTGTAACGGGGGGCTGGGGTAACGAGCAGTACTTC	few	TRBV29-1	.	TRBJ2-7
CASSESPARVTDTQYF	TGCGCCAGCAGTGAGTCCCCCGCCCGGGTCACAGATACGCAGTATTTT	.	TRBV10-1	.	TRBJ2-3
CASSPNYSGGARETQYF	TGCGCCAGCAGCCCGAATTATAGCGGGGGGGCCCGGGAGACCCAGTACTTC	.	TRBV5-1	TRBD2	TRBJ2-5
CASSQADRGHEQYF	TGCGCCAGCAGCCAAGCCGACAGGGGCCACGAGCAGTACTTC	.	TRBV4-1	TRBD1	TRBJ2-7
CASSPTGVRETQYF	TGTGCCAGCAGTCCGACAGGAGTGAGGGAGACCCAGTACTTC	.	TRBV6-5	.	TRBJ2-5
CATSRTTGGRAGDTQYF	TGTGCCACCAGCAGGACGACAGGGGGACGCGCGGGAGATACGCAGTATTTT	.	TRBV15	TRBD1	TRBJ2-3
CASSLAGPDNSPLHF	TGTGCCAGCAGCTTAGCTGGGCCCGATAATTCACCCCTCCACTTT	few	TRBV7-2	.	TRBJ1-6
CASSQDPGYVYYGYTF	TGCGCCAGCAGCCAAGATCCGGGGTACGTTTACTATGGCTACACCTTC	.	TRBV4-1	.	TRBJ1-2
CASSLGLSYEQYF	TGTGCCAGCAGCTTAGGACTCTCCTACGAGCAGTACTTC	.	TRBV7-2	.	TRBJ2-7
CASSLELSRDTEAFF	TGTGCCAGCAGCTTAGAATTATCCAGGGACACTGAAGCTTTCTTT	.	TRBV11-3	.	TRBJ1-1